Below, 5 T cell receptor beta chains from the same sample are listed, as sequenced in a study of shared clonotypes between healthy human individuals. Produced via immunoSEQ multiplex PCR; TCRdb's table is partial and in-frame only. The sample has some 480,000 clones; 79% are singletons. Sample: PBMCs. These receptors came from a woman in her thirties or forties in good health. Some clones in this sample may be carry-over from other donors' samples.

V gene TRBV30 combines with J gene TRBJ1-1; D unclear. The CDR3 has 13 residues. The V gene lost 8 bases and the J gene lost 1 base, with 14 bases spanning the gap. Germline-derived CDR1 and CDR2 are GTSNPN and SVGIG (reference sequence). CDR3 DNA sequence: TGTGCCGCCGCGGCATACGAGAACACTGAAGCTTTCTTT. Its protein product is CAAAAYENTEAFF.

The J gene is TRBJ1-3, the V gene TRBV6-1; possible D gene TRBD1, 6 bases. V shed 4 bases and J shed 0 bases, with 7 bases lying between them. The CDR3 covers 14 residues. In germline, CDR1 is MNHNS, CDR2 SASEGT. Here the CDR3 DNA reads TGTGCCAGCAGTGGGGACAACTCTGGAAACACCATATATTTT. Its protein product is CASSGDNSGNTIYF.

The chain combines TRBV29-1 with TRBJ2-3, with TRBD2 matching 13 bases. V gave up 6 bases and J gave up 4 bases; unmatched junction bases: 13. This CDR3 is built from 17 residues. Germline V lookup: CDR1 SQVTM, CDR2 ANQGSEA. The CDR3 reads CSVAGYGLAGVSDTQYF. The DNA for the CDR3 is TGCAGCGTCGCAGGTTATGGACTAGCGGGAGTTTCAGATACGCAGTATTTT.

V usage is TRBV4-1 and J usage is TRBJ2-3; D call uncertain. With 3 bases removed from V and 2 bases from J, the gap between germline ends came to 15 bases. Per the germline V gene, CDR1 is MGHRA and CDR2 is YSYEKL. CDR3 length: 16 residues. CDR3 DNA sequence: TGCGCCAGCAGCCACTCCCCTAGTGCCTTCACAGATACGCAGTATTTT. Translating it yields CASSHSPSAFTDTQYF.

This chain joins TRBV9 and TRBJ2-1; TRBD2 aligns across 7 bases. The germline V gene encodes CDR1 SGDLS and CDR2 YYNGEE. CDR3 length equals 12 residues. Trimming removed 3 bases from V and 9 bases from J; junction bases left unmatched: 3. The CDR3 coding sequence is TGTGCCAGCAGCGGCCCGGGAGGTGAGCAGTTCTTC. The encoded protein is CASSGPGGEQFF.